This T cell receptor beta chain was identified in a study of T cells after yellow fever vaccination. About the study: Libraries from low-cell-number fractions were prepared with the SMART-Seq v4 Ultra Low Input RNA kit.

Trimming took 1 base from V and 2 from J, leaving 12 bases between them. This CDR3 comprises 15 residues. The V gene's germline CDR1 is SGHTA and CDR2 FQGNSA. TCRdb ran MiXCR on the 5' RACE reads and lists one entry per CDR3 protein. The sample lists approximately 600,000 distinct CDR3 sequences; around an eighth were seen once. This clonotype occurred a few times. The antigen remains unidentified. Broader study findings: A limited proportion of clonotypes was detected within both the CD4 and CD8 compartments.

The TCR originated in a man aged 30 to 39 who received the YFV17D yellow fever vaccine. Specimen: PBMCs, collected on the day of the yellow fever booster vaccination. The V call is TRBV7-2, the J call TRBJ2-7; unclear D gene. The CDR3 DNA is TGTGCCAGCAGCTTAGTGGCCGTGGGCGCCTACGAGCAGTACTTC. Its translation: CASSLVAVGAYEQYF.